The clone carrying this TCR beta chain was found a few times. The target antigen is unknown. The protocol was immunoSEQ multiplex PCR, while the TCRdb copy is restricted to in-frame clones and leaves out a portion. The data show around 24,000 clones, with 78% seen just once and 7% to 9.5% held by the top ten. These data originate in a study of cytotoxic CD8 clonotypes in ibrutinib-treated CLL. About the research overall: Samples averaged roughly 260,000 productive templates and 90,000 to 100,000 productive rearrangements. Findings and caveats of the study: An increase in clonality occurred at ibrutinib response, followed by a return toward baseline at progression. Circulating CD8+ T-cell counts were tracked by baseline clonality, which exceeded that of age-matched healthy donors.

The clonotype was recovered from a human donor with chronic lymphocytic leukemia. This sample comprised PBMCs, obtained before ibrutinib treatment.

CDR3 sequence reads: CASSLGQGLNEKLFF. The CDR3, as DNA: TGTGCCAGCAGCTTGGGGCAGGGGCTTAATGAAAAACTGTTTTTT. The chain couples TRBV5-4 to TRBJ1-4; weak D call: TRBD1 (6 bases). Trimming stripped 0 bases from V and 4 bases from J, with 10 bases between. This CDR3 is 15 amino acids long. Germline values: CDR1 SGHNT, CDR2 YYREEE (reference sequence).